A selection of T cell receptor beta chains follows, all from one sample in a study of cytomegalovirus exposure and HLA in healthy donors. The protocol was immunoSEQ multiplex PCR, while the TCRdb copy is restricted to in-frame clones and leaves out a portion. The sample has under 150,000 clones, less than 85% seen once. Sequences were obtained from PBMCs. The receptors come from a male donor in good health and CMV-seronegative. CDR3s include the opening cysteine and the closing phenylalanine or tryptophan. The order of the fields is CDR3 DNA, CDR3 protein, V gene, CDR3 length, clone size, J gene, D gene. The D gene is left open where the match is weak. Clone size is given for some rows only: seen once, a few or many times, or a class if the clone is expanded.

TGTGCCAGCAGTTGGACAGGGGCCCGGAACACTGAAGCTTTCTTT	CASSWTGARNTEAFF	TRBV28	15	-	TRBJ1-1	TRBD1
TGTGCCAGCAGTAGCAGGGGACCCTCCTACGAGCAGTACTTC	CASSSRGPSYEQYF	TRBV6-1	14	-	TRBJ2-7	-
TGCGCCAGCAGTGACCCGGGGGGCCTGCGCGAGCAGTACTTC	CASSDPGGLREQYF	TRBV10-2	14	-	TRBJ2-7	-
TGTGCCTGGAGCGGACTAGCGGGTCTAAATGAGCAGTTCTTC	CAWSGLAGLNEQFF	TRBV30	14	once	TRBJ2-1	TRBD2
TGTGCCGTAGGGCTGGGACAGCAGTATGAAAAACTGTTTTTT	CAVGLGQQYEKLFF	TRBV6-5	14	once	TRBJ1-4	TRBD1
TGTGCCAGCAGCTCAGACCCATCGGGACTCTACTATGGCTACACCTTC	CASSSDPSGLYYGYTF	TRBV27	16	-	TRBJ1-2	-
TGTGCCACCTACCACGGACAGGGCTTTGGTGGCTACACCTTC	CATYHGQGFGGYTF	TRBV6-6	14	-	TRBJ1-2	TRBD1
TGTGCCAGCAGCTTATCCGAGCGGGGTTCCGGGGAGCTGTTTTTT	CASSLSERGSGELFF	TRBV7-3	15	-	TRBJ2-2	TRBD2
TGTGCCAGCTCACCCCTTGGGACAAGGGGGAGCCACGAGCAGTACTTC	CASSPLGTRGSHEQYF	TRBV18	16	-	TRBJ2-7	-
TGTGCCAGCAGGTCCCCGGGGGGGCCGAATGAAAAACTGTTTTTT	CASRSPGGPNEKLFF	TRBV7-2	15	-	TRBJ1-4	-
TGTGCCAGCAGGTCCCAGGGTACCCACGAGCAGTACTTC	CASRSQGTHEQYF	TRBV5-4	13	-	TRBJ2-7	-
TGTGCCAGCAGCTTAGTCTACCCATTGGTTGAGGGCGAAAAACTGTTTTTT	CASSLVYPLVEGEKLFF	TRBV7-8	17	-	TRBJ1-4	-
TGTGCCAGCAGTCCACTAGCGCGTACACCCCTCCACTTT	CASSPLARTPLHF	TRBV6-6	13	few	TRBJ1-6	-
TGCGCCAGCAGCTCCTCCCGGACTAGCGGGAGAACTGGGGCCAACGTCCTGACTTTC	CASSSSRTSGRTGANVLTF	TRBV5-1	19	-	TRBJ2-6	TRBD2
TGTGCCAGTAGTCCAGGGGCCTCGAACACCGGGGAGCTGTTTTTT	CASSPGASNTGELFF	TRBV19	15	once	TRBJ2-2	-
TGTGCCAGCAGTTTCGAACACACAGATACGCAGTATTTT	CASSFEHTDTQYF	TRBV27	13	few	TRBJ2-3	-
TGCGCCAGCAGCTTGGTTTCCATTAGCACAGATACGCAGTATTTT	CASSLVSISTDTQYF	TRBV5-1	15	-	TRBJ2-3	-
TGTGCCAGCAGCTTAGCGTTGGGGGGCTATGGCTACACCTTC	CASSLALGGYGYTF	TRBV7-2	14	once	TRBJ1-2	-
TGCAGCGTTGAACCGCAGACTAGCACAGATACGCAGTATTTT	CSVEPQTSTDTQYF	TRBV29-1	14	few	TRBJ2-3	-
TGTGCCAGCTCTCTCGACAGGGTAGGGACTGAAGCTTTCTTT	CASSLDRVGTEAFF	TRBV18	14	-	TRBJ1-1	TRBD1
TGCGCCAGCAGCTTTCGCGGGGGGGGCACAGATACGCAGTATTTT	CASSFRGGGTDTQYF	TRBV5-1	15	-	TRBJ2-3	TRBD2